The rows below give T cell receptor beta chains drawn from one sample of a study of blood T cell repertoires in COVID-19. Assay: immunoSEQ multiplex PCR; the TCRdb copy retains only in-frame clones and omits some. The top ten hold 17% of the sample, which has 95,000 to 100,000 clones, 90% to 95% seen once. The sample taken for sequencing was peripheral blood. These receptors were obtained from a man aged 50 to 60 with acute or convalescent COVID-19. Both conserved end residues are part of each CDR3. D genes are given only for firm matches. Clone size is shown for a subset of rows, as once, few, many or a class of expanded clone.

size: .; J: TRBJ1-1; V: TRBV2; D: .; DNA: TGTGCCAGCAGTGAGAGGGTACGAGGCGCTTTCTTT; CDR3: CASSERVRGAFF
size: .; J: TRBJ1-6; V: TRBV15; D: TRBD1; DNA: TGTGCCACCAGCAGAGAGAAGGGACAGGGCAATTCACCCCTCCACTTT; CDR3: CATSREKGQGNSPLHF
size: .; J: TRBJ2-1; V: TRBV12-5; D: .; DNA: TGTGCTAGTGGTTTGGTAGACTCACTCGCGGAGTTCTTC; CDR3: CASGLVDSLAEFF
size: .; J: TRBJ1-2; V: TRBV7-9; D: .; DNA: TGTGCCAGCAGCCCCGCCGTTTGGACAGCTAACTATGGCTACACCTTC; CDR3: CASSPAVWTANYGYTF
size: .; J: TRBJ2-3; V: TRBV6-4; D: TRBD2; DNA: TGTGCCAGCAGTCTTAGCGGGGGCACAGATACGCAGTATTTT; CDR3: CASSLSGGTDTQYF
size: .; J: TRBJ2-7; V: TRBV5-1; D: TRBD1; DNA: TGCGCCAGCAGTCGCGAAGGACAGGGGTACGAGCAGTACTTC; CDR3: CASSREGQGYEQYF
size: .; J: TRBJ1-2; V: TRBV28; D: .; DNA: TGTGCCAGCAATGCTATACCGGGATCCGGCTACACCTTC; CDR3: CASNAIPGSGYTF
size: .; J: TRBJ1-4; V: TRBV5-6; D: .; DNA: TGTGCCAGCAGCCTACCCACCCTTAATGAAAAACTGTTTTTT; CDR3: CASSLPTLNEKLFF
size: few; J: TRBJ2-7; V: TRBV11-3; D: .; DNA: TGTGCCAGCAGCTTAGTCCCAATCTCCTACGAGCAGTACTTC; CDR3: CASSLVPISYEQYF
size: .; J: TRBJ1-6; V: TRBV30; D: TRBD1; DNA: TGTGCCTGGACCACCGGGACAGGGAATTCACCCCTCCACTTT; CDR3: CAWTTGTGNSPLHF
size: .; J: TRBJ1-2; V: TRBV15; D: .; DNA: TGTGCCACCAGCAGAGAGGGAGCGTGGGTCTATGGCTACACCTTC; CDR3: CATSREGAWVYGYTF
size: .; J: TRBJ1-2; V: TRBV25-1; D: .; DNA: TGTGCCAGCAGTGATACCACAGGGTATTATGGCTACACCTTC; CDR3: CASSDTTGYYGYTF
size: .; J: TRBJ1-2; V: TRBV19; D: .; DNA: TGTGCCAGTAGTATCCAGACAGGCGTCTCTTCTAACTATGGCTACACCTTC; CDR3: CASSIQTGVSSNYGYTF
size: .; J: TRBJ1-1; V: TRBV5-1; D: .; DNA: TGCGCCAGCAGCTTGAACAGGGCGAACACTGAAGCTTTCTTT; CDR3: CASSLNRANTEAFF
size: .; J: TRBJ1-2; V: TRBV5-1; D: .; DNA: TGCGCCAGCAGCTTGGTTTGGGACACCTATGGCTACACCTTC; CDR3: CASSLVWDTYGYTF
size: .; J: TRBJ1-4; V: TRBV5-5; D: .; DNA: TGTGCCAGCAGCTTGGCAGGGTATAATGAAAAACTGTTTTTT; CDR3: CASSLAGYNEKLFF
size: .; J: TRBJ1-1; V: TRBV13; D: .; DNA: TGTGCCAGCAGCTTAGGCGGTTTTAAGGGGGACACTGAAGCTTTCTTT; CDR3: CASSLGGFKGDTEAFF
size: .; J: TRBJ1-1; V: TRBV5-1; D: .; DNA: TGCGCCAGCAGCTTGCGGGGGGCGTTTGAAGCTTTCTTT; CDR3: CASSLRGAFEAFF
size: .; J: TRBJ2-7; V: TRBV7-9; D: TRBD1; DNA: TGTGCCAGCAGCAAAGTGACAGGGGACTCCTACTACGAGCAGTACTTC; CDR3: CASSKVTGDSYYEQYF
size: .; J: TRBJ1-1; V: TRBV6-2/TRBV6-3; D: TRBD1; DNA: TGTGCCAGCAGTTACTCGTTTCGGCGAGGGCGGGACAGGGGGAGTAAGACTGAAGCTTTCTTT; CDR3: CASSYSFRRGRDRGSKTEAFF
size: .; J: TRBJ1-1; V: TRBV30; D: TRBD1; DNA: TGTGCCTGGGGGGGACAGATGAACACTGAAGCTTTCTTT; CDR3: CAWGGQMNTEAFF
size: .; J: TRBJ2-5; V: TRBV5-1; D: TRBD1; DNA: TGCGCCAGCAGCTTGACAGGGGGCCGAGTGGACCAAGAGACCCAGTACTTC; CDR3: CASSLTGGRVDQETQYF
size: .; J: TRBJ1-5; V: TRBV5-1; D: TRBD1; DNA: TGCGCCAGCAGTCAGGGGGGCGGGAATCAGCCCCAGCATTTT; CDR3: CASSQGGGNQPQHF
size: .; J: TRBJ2-1; V: TRBV18; D: .; DNA: TGTGCCAGCTCACCATCCGTGACAGACGCTCGGAGATTTAACAATGAGCAGTTCTTC; CDR3: CASSPSVTDARRFNNEQFF
size: .; J: TRBJ1-2; V: TRBV24-1; D: .; DNA: TGTGCCACCAGTGACTCACTCTATGGCTACACCTTC; CDR3: CATSDSLYGYTF
size: once; J: TRBJ1-4; V: TRBV19; D: .; DNA: TGTGCCAGTAGTATTTCAGGATTTTATGAAAAACTGTTTTTT; CDR3: CASSISGFYEKLFF
size: .; J: TRBJ1-5; V: TRBV11-3; D: TRBD1; DNA: TGTGCCAGCAGCAACGGACAGGGGGGCAATCAGCCCCAGCATTTT; CDR3: CASSNGQGGNQPQHF
size: .; J: TRBJ2-2; V: TRBV15; D: TRBD1; DNA: TGTGCCACCAGCAGCGGACAGGCGGGCACCGGGGAGCTGTTTTTT; CDR3: CATSSGQAGTGELFF
size: .; J: TRBJ1-2; V: TRBV6-5; D: TRBD1; DNA: TGTGCCAGCACCCTCTCGACAGGGGGCGGCTATGGCTACACCTTC; CDR3: CASTLSTGGGYGYTF
size: .; J: TRBJ2-5; V: TRBV5-5; D: .; DNA: TGTGCCAGCAGCTTGGGCCATAATGGGGGGGAGACCCAGTACTTC; CDR3: CASSLGHNGGETQYF
size: .; J: TRBJ2-1; V: TRBV7-9; D: .; DNA: TGTGCCAGCAGCTCGGGTGCTAATGAGCAGTTCTTC; CDR3: CASSSGANEQFF
size: .; J: TRBJ1-2; V: TRBV19; D: .; DNA: TGTGCCAGTAGTCCGCGAGACAGTAAAAACTATGGCTACACCTTC; CDR3: CASSPRDSKNYGYTF
size: .; J: TRBJ1-1; V: TRBV20-1; D: .; DNA: TGCAGTGTTTATCGTGACACTGAAGCTTTCTTT; CDR3: CSVYRDTEAFF
size: once; J: TRBJ1-1; V: TRBV6-6; D: .; DNA: TGTGCCAGCAGTTGGTACAGGGTAGAGGAGACTGAAGCTTTCTTT; CDR3: CASSWYRVEETEAFF
size: .; J: TRBJ1-2; V: TRBV5-1; D: .; DNA: TGCGCCAGCAGCATCCAGGTCGGGGGAGGGGCTGACTATGGCTACACCTTC; CDR3: CASSIQVGGGADYGYTF
size: .; J: TRBJ2-1; V: TRBV5-1; D: TRBD1; DNA: TGCGCCAGCAGTTCTCCCGGGACAGGGTACAATGAGCAGTTCTTC; CDR3: CASSSPGTGYNEQFF
size: .; J: TRBJ1-2; V: TRBV20-1; D: TRBD1; DNA: TGCAGTGCTAGTCCCGGACAGGGAGGAGGCTACACCTTC; CDR3: CSASPGQGGGYTF
size: .; J: TRBJ1-5; V: TRBV5-1; D: .; DNA: TGCGCCAGCAGCCGGGAGAGCAATCAGCCCCAGCATTTT; CDR3: CASSRESNQPQHF
size: .; J: TRBJ2-2; V: TRBV5-1; D: TRBD2; DNA: TGCGCCAGCAGCACCGCGGGGGGCACCGGGGAGCTGTTTTTT; CDR3: CASSTAGGTGELFF
size: .; J: TRBJ1-1; V: TRBV6-5; D: .; DNA: TGTGCCAGCAGTCAAACTACAGGGAACCCTGAAGCTTTCTTT; CDR3: CASSQTTGNPEAFF
size: .; J: TRBJ1-5; V: TRBV5-5; D: TRBD1; DNA: TGTGCCAGCAGCTCAGGGACAGGGAACGGCAATCAGCCCCAGCATTTT; CDR3: CASSSGTGNGNQPQHF
size: .; J: TRBJ1-4; V: TRBV5-1; D: TRBD1; DNA: TGCGCCAGCAGCGGTTCCGGGACAGGGAATGAAAAACTGTTTTTT; CDR3: CASSGSGTGNEKLFF
size: few; J: TRBJ1-2; V: TRBV2; D: TRBD1; DNA: TGTGCCAGCAGCCGGGACAGGGTGGATGGCTACACCTTC; CDR3: CASSRDRVDGYTF